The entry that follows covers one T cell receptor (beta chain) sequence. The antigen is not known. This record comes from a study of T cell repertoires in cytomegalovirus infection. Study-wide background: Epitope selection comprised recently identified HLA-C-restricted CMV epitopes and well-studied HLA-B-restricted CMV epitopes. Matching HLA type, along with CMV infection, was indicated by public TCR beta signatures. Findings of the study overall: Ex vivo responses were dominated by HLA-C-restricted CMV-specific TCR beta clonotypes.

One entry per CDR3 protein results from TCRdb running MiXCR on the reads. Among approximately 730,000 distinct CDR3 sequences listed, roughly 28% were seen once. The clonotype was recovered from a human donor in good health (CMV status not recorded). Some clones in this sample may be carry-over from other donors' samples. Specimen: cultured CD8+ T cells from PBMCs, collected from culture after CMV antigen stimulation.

CDR3 nucleotide sequence: TGTGCCAGCAGCTTCCGGGACAGGGAGATCGATACGCAGTATTTT. Translating it yields CASSFRDREIDTQYF. This chain connects TRBV13 to TRBJ2-3, with 9 positions matching TRBD1. Losses at the gene ends were 3 bases for V and 6 bases for J; bases not matched to a gene: 7. Germline loops: CDR1 PRHDT, CDR2 FYEKMQ (reference sequence). This CDR3 contains 15 residues.